The TCR beta chain under discussion was sequenced for a study of beta chain features in type 1 diabetes. Every bit of the isolated RNA underwent reverse transcription, so sequencing read expressed TCRB transcripts. Sequenced naive, central memory and regulatory T cell samples produced an average of about 3.57 million reads. Here immunoSEQ multiplex PCR was the method, and the copy in TCRdb shows in-frame clones only, minus some. This sample has 200,000 to 300,000 clones, with less than 35% found just once. The germline gives CDR1 SQVTM, CDR2 ANQGSEA. The CDR3 consists of 12 residues. Losses at the gene ends were 7 bases for V and 1 base for J; bases not matched to a gene: 2.

Sequencing input: central memory CD4+ T cells from blood. This sequence originates from a man in his thirties or forties in good health. The chain carries TRBV29-1 and TRBJ2-3; 7 bases agree with TRBD2. CDR3 sequence (DNA): TGCAGCGCGCTAGCGGGCACAGATACGCAGTATTTT. This codes for CSALAGTDTQYF.